This TCR beta chain was observed in a study of vaccination and CD4 T cells after COVID-19. The wider study: The authors exposed cells to overlapping spike peptides derived from SARS-CoV-2, HCoV-NL63, HCoV-OC43 and HCoV-229E. Each of the control cultures got a CEFX pool, an HIV-1 Nef pool, or no peptide.

Treatment: roughly 10-day PBMC culture with coronavirus spike peptide pools or control peptides (ViraFEST assay). An Oncomine TCR Beta short-read assay was used to sequence the DNA from cultured CD4+ T cells. Investigators isolated genomic DNA from cultured CD4+ T cells. MiXCR, run by TCRdb on the PCR reads, gives a single entry per CDR3 protein. This table holds 11,000 to 15,000 distinct CDR3 sequences, 43% found once. The CDR3 sequence is 14 residues long. V shed 5 bases and J shed 4 bases, with 14 bases lying between them. Germline assignment: CDR1 LNHDA and CDR2 SQIVND (reference sequence). On this clonotype: Antigen: not known.

The rearrangement joins TRBV19 to TRBJ1-1; D is possibly TRBD1 (5 bases). Material: cultured CD4+ T cells from blood. The sequence derives from a human donor with COVID-19. The DNA of the CDR3 is TGTGCCAGTAGTGTACTTCCAGGGCGCACTGAAGCTTTCTTT. It specifies CASSVLPGRTEAFF.